This T cell receptor beta chain was identified during a study of beta chain features in type 1 diabetes. Reverse transcribing all isolated RNA meant expressed TCRB transcripts were sequenced. Sequencing was performed with immunoSEQ multiplex PCR; in TCRdb, only in-frame clones are kept and a portion is missing. The repertoire holds hundreds of thousands of clones, with roughly 12% as singletons. CDR3 length: 15 residues. The germline gives CDR1 SGHRS, CDR2 YFSETQ. V lost 5 bases, J lost 4 bases, and 7 bases stayed unmatched. In this sample, this clone turned up a few times. The source of this sequence is a man between 18 and 29 years old in good health. J is TRBJ1-4 and V is TRBV5-1, with 8 bases identical to TRBD1. The material sequenced was naive CD4+ T cells from blood. Written as DNA, the CDR3 is TGCGCCAGCAGACAGACAGGGGATCATAATGAAAAACTGTTTTTT. It encodes CASRQTGDHNEKLFF.